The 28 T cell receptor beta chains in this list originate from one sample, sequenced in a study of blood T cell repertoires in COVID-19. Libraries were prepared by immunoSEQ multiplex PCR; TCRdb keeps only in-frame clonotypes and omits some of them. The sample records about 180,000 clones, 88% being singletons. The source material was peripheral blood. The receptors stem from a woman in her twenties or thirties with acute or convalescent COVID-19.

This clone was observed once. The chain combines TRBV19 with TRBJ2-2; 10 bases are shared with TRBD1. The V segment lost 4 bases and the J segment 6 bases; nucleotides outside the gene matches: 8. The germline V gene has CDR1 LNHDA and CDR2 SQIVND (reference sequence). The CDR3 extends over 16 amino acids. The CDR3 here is CASSSRQGAFPGELFF. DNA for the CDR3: TGTGCCAGTAGTAGCCGACAGGGGGCATTTCCCGGGGAGCTGTTTTTT.

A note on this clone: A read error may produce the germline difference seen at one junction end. Here the CDR3 reads CASSPRLNTGELFF. CDR3 bases: TGTGCTAGCAGCCCGAGACTGAACACCGGGGAGCTGTTTTTT. The chain uses TRBV7-7 and TRBJ2-2; D gene ambiguous. This CDR3 is built from 14 residues. CDR1 and CDR2 (germline): SSHAT, FNYEAQ (reference sequence). Drawing the rest from reference TRBV7-7 and TRBJ2-2, the complete variable domain is GAGVSQSPRYKVTKRGQDVTLRCDPISSHATLYWYQQALGQGPEFLTYFNYEAQPDKSGLPSDRFSAERPEGSISTLTIQRTEQRDSAMYRCASSPRLNTGELFFGEGSRLTVL.

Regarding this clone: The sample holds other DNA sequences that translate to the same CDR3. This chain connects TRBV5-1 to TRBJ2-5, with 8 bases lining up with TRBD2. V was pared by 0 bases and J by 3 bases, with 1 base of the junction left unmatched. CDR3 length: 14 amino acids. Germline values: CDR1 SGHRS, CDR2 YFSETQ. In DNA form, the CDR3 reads TGCGCCAGCAGCTTGGGAGCGGGAGAAGAGACCCAGTACTTC. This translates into CASSLGAGEETQYF.

The CDR3 protein is CASRDNRGLGTDTQYF. CDR3 DNA sequence: TGTGCCAGCAGGGACAACCGAGGTTTGGGCACAGATACGCAGTATTTT. This chain connects TRBV2 to TRBJ2-3; D is perhaps TRBD1 (5 bases). The CDR3 length is 16 residues. CDR1 is SNHLY, CDR2 FYNNEI, per germline. V lost 6 bases, J lost 1 base, and 17 bases lay in between.

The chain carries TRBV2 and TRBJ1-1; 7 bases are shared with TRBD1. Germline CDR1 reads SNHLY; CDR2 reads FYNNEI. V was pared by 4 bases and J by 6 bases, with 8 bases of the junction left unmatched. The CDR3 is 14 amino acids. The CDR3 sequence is CASSGIRTGAEAFF. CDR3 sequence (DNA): TGTGCCAGCAGTGGAATTCGGACAGGCGCTGAAGCTTTCTTT.

The DNA for the CDR3 is TGTGCCAGCACAGGGGACAGCAATCAGCCCCAGCATTTT. It yields the protein CASTGDSNQPQHF. The V call is TRBV2, the J call TRBJ1-5; maybe TRBD1 (6 bases). Germline values: CDR1 SNHLY, CDR2 FYNNEI. The CDR3 totals 13 residues. The germline V and J ends were trimmed by 7 bases and 1 base, with 8 bases remaining between them.

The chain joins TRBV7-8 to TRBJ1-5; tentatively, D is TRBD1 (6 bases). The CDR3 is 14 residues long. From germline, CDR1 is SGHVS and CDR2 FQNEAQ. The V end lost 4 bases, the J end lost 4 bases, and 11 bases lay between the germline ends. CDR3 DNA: TGTGCCAGCAGCTCCGGGACATATAATCAGCCCCAGCATTTT. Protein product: CASSSGTYNQPQHF.

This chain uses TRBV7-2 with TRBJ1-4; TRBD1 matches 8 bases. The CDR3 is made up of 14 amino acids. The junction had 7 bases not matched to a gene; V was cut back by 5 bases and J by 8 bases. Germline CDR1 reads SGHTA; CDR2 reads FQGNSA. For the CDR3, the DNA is TGTGCCAGCAGCGCGGACAGGGCCAACGAAAAACTGTTTTTT. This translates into CASSADRANEKLFF.

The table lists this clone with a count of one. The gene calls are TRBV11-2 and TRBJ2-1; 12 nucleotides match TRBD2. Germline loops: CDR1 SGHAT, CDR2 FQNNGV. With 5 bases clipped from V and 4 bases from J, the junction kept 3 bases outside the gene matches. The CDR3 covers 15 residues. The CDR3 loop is CASSPGLAGYNEQFF. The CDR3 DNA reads TGTGCCAGCAGCCCCGGACTAGCGGGGTACAATGAGCAGTTCTTC.

CDR3 coding DNA: TGTGCCAGCAAAGACTTGGGACTAGACGACAATGAGCAGTTCTTC. It specifies CASKDLGLDDNEQFF. The chain recombines TRBV2 with TRBJ2-1, with 8 bases lining up with TRBD2. This CDR3 comprises 15 residues. The J segment lost 5 bases and the V segment lost 7 bases, leaving 10 bases of the junction unmatched. Germline V gene data show CDR1 as SNHLY and CDR2 as FYNNEI.

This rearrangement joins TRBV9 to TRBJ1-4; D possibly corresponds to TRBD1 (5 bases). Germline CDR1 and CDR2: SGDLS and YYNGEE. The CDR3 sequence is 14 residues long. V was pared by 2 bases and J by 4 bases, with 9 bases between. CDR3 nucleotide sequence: TGTGCCAGCAGCGTGGACGGGGGTAATGAAAAACTGTTTTTT. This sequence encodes CASSVDGGNEKLFF.

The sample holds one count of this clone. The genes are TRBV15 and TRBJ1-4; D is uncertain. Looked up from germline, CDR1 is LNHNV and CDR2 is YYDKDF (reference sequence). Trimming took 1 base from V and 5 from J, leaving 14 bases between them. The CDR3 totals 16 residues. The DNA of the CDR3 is TGTGCCACCAGCAGAGTCGGCGGAAGGAAAAATGAAAAACTGTTTTTT. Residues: CATSRVGGRKNEKLFF.

DNA for the CDR3: TGCGCCAGCAGCTTCCGACTAGCGGGAGATACAGATACGCAGTATTTT. Translating it yields CASSFRLAGDTDTQYF. The rearrangement uses TRBV4-1 and TRBJ2-3; TRBD2 matches 12 bases. Per germline, CDR1 MGHRA and CDR2 YSYEKL. Unmatched junction bases numbered 6, after V lost 5 bases and J lost 3 bases. This CDR3 is built from 16 residues.

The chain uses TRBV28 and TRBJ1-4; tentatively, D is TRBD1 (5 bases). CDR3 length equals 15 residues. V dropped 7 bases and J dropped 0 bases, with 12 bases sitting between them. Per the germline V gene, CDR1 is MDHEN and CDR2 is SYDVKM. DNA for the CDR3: TGTGCCAGCACCGTGGGGGGTCCAACTAATGAAAAACTGTTTTTT. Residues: CASTVGGPTNEKLFF.

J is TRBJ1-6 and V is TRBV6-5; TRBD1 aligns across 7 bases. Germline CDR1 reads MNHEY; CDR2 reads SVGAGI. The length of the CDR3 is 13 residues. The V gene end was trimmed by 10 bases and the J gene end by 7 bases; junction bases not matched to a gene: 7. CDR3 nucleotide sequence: TGTGCCACTAGGGGACAGTTAAATTCACCCCTCCACTTT. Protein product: CATRGQLNSPLHF.

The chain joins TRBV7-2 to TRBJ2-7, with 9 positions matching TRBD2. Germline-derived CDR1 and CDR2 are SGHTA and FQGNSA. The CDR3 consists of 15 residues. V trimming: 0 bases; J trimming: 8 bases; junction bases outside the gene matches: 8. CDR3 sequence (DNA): TGTGCCAGCAGCTTAGCTTACGGGACTAGCTCTCAGCAGTACTTC. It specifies CASSLAYGTSSQQYF.

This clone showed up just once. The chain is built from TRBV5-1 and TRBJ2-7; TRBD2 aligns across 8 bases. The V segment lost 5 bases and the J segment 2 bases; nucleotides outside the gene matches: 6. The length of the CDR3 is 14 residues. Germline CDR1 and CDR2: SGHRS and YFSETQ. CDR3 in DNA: TGCGCCAGCAGAAAGGGACTAGATACCTACGAGCAGTACTTC. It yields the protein CASRKGLDTYEQYF.

This chain's CDR3 is CATSEDWTDTQYF. The DNA for the CDR3 is TGCGCCACTTCCGAGGATTGGACAGATACGCAGTATTTT. V and J are TRBV5-1 and TRBJ2-3, with D uncertain. Trimming shortened V by 9 bases and J by 3 bases, and 14 bases separated the two germline ends. The length of the CDR3 is 13 residues. Germline CDR1 and CDR2: SGHRS and YFSETQ.

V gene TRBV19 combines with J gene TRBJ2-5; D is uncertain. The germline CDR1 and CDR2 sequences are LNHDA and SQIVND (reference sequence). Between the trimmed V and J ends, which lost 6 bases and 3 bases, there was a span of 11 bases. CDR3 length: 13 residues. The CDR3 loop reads CASSRGWEETQYF. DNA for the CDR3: TGTGCCAGTAGCCGAGGCTGGGAAGAGACCCAGTACTTC. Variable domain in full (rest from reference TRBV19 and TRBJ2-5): DGGITQSPKYLFRKEGQNVTLSCEQNLNHDAMYWYRQDPGQGLRLIYYSQIVNDFQKGDIAEGYSVSREKKESFPLTVTSAQKNPTAFYLCASSRGWEETQYFGPGTRLLVL.

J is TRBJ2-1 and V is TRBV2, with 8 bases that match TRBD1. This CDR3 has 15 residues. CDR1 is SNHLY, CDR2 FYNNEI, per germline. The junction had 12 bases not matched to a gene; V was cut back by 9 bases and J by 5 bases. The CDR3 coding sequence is TGTGCCAGAACAGGGGGGAAGGAGACACACAATGAGCAGTTCTTC. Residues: CARTGGKETHNEQFF.

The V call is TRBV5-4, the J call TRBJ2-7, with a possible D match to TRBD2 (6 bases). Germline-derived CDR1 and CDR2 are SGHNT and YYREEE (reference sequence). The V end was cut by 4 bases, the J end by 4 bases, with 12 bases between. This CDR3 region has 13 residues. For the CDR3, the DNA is TGTGCCAGCAGCCCCTCGGCGGGATACGAGCAGTACTTC. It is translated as CASSPSAGYEQYF.

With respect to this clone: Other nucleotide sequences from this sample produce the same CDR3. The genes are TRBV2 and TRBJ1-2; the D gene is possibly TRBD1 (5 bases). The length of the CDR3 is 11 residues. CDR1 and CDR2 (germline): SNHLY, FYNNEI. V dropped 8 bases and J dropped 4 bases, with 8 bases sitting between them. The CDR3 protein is CASRDSYGYTF. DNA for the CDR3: TGTGCCAGCCGAGACAGCTATGGCTACACCTTC. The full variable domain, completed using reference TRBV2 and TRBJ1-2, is EPEVTQTPSHQVTQMGQEVILRCVPISNHLYFYWYRQILGQKVEFLVSFYNNEISEKSEIFDDQFSVERPDGSNFTLKIRSTKLEDSAMYFCASRDSYGYTFGSGTRLTVV.

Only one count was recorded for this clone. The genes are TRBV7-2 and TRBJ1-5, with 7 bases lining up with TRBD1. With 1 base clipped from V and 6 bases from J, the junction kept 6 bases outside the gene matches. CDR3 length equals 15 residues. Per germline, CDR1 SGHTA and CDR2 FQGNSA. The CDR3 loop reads CASSLGGTVGQPQHF. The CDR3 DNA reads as TGTGCCAGCAGCTTAGGTGGGACAGTGGGTCAGCCCCAGCATTTT.

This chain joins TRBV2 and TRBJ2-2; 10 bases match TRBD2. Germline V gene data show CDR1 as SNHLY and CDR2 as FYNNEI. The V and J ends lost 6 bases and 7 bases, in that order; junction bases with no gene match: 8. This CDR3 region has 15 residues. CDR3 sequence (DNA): TGTGCCAGCAGGGGAGCGGGGGGGAACTTCGGGGAGCTGTTTTTT. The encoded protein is CASRGAGGNFGELFF.

CDR3 DNA sequence: TGTGCCAGCAGCTTTCTAGCGGGGATTTTGGATACGCAGTATTTT. Its translation: CASSFLAGILDTQYF. The chain carries TRBV28 and TRBJ2-3; 9 bases map to TRBD2. There are 15 residues in the CDR3. The V and J ends lost 6 bases and 6 bases, in that order; junction bases with no gene match: 10. The germline V gene encodes CDR1 MDHEN and CDR2 SYDVKM.

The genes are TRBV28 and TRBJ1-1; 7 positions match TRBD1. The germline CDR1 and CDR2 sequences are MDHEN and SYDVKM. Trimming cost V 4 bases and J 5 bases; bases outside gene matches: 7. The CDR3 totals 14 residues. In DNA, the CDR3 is TGTGCCAGCAGTTCAATAATACAGGGGACTGAAGCTTTCTTT. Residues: CASSSIIQGTEAFF.

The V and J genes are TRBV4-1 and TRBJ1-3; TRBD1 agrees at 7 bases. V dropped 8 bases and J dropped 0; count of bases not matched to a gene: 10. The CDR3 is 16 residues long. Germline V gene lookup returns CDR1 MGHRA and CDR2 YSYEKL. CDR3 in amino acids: CASSGVTGNSGNTIYF. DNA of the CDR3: TGCGCCAGCTCAGGAGTGACAGGGAACTCTGGAAACACCATATATTTT.

The CDR3 sequence: CASTTLQGDTEAFF. For the CDR3, the DNA is TGTGCCAGCACCACCCTTCAGGGGGATACTGAAGCTTTCTTT. The J gene is TRBJ1-1, the V gene TRBV27; 7 bases line up with TRBD1. In germline, CDR1 is MNHEY, CDR2 SMNVEV (reference sequence). The CDR3 spans 14 residues. With 7 bases clipped from V and 5 bases from J, the junction kept 10 bases outside the gene matches.